This T cell receptor beta chain was recorded in a study of shared clonotypes between healthy human individuals. It was at deep level that the assay was run. Original analysis: Filtering differed, since immunoSEQ gave only junction sequences and no quality scores. This table comes from immunoSEQ multiplex PCR, and its TCRdb copy is limited to in-frame clones, with some not included. V, J and clone size reflect that table, while D and trimming were determined from the DNA. The sample contains roughly 170,000 clones, 66% of which appear only once. V gave up 8 bases and J gave up 1 base, with 11 bases separating them. Germline V CDR1 and CDR2: MNHEY, SVGAGI. The CDR3 extends over 13 amino acids. The authors divided CD4+ cells into CD45RA+ naive and CD45RA-negative memory subsets.

The chain has TRBV6-5 and TRBJ1-1, with a tentative D call TRBD1 (6 bases). This TCR came from a man between 25 and 39 years old in good health. Input material: memory CD4+ T cells sorted from blood. Subset meaning: CD45RA-negative fraction. CDR3 DNA sequence: TGTGCCAGCCGCAGGGGAACGAACACTGAAGCTTTCTTT. Its protein product is CASRRGTNTEAFF.